The 10 T cell receptor beta chains given below trace back to one sample, sequenced in a study of immune evolution from preneoplasia to lung adenocarcinoma. TCRdb's table, derived via immunoSEQ multiplex PCR, lists solely in-frame clones and lacks some. Of more than 10,000 clones in the sample, about 74% are singletons; the top ten hold under 30%. The sample was FFPE normal lung tissue adjacent to the tumor. The receptors were sampled from a person aged 55 to 69 with lung adenocarcinoma. Some clones in this sample may be carry-over from other donors' samples.

The CDR3 reads CASSRGQGPDTQYF. In DNA form, the CDR3 reads TGTGCCAGCAGCCGGGGACAGGGGCCAGATACGCAGTATTTT. J is TRBJ2-3 and V is TRBV9; TRBD1 matches 10 bases. The V segment lost 4 bases and the J segment 4 bases; nucleotides outside the gene matches: 3. Germline CDR1 is SGDLS and CDR2 is YYNGEE. The CDR3 is 14 residues long.

The CDR3 nucleotides are TGTGCCAGCAGCTTAGGGGACGGGGAATACTACGAGCAGTACTTC. It codes for CASSLGDGEYYEQYF. The V gene is TRBV7-9, the J gene TRBJ2-7; the D call may be TRBD1 or TRBD2 (5 bases each). CDR1 SEHNR and CDR2 FQNEAQ come from the germline V gene (reference sequence). The CDR3 is 15 amino acids. Trimming pared 1 base from V and 3 bases from J, leaving 13 bases between.

This rearrangement joins TRBV11-2 to TRBJ2-1, with TRBD2 matching 10 bases. This CDR3 has 13 amino acids. Germline V gene data show CDR1 as SGHAT and CDR2 as FQNNGV. V lost 5 bases, J lost 6 bases, and 1 base stayed unmatched. The CDR3 nucleotides read TGTGCCAGCAGCAGCGGGAGGGCCAATGAGCAGTTCTTC. This codes for CASSSGRANEQFF. The complete variable domain, with remaining parts taken from reference TRBV11-2 and TRBJ2-1, reads EAGVAQSPRYKIIEKRQSVAFWCNPISGHATLYWYQQILGQGPKLLIQFQNNGVVDDSQLPKDRFSAERLKGVDSTLKIQPAKLEDSAVYLCASSSGRANEQFFGPGTRLTVL.

This clone has just one count. The rearrangement uses TRBV7-2 and TRBJ2-3, with 10 bases matching TRBD1. The V gene end was trimmed by 5 bases and the J gene end by 1 base; junction bases not matched to a gene: 3. The CDR3 contains 15 residues. Germline V gene sequence: CDR1 SGHTA, CDR2 FQGNSA. The CDR3 reads CASSPGTGGTDTQYF. As DNA, the CDR3 is TGTGCCAGCAGCCCTGGGACAGGGGGCACAGATACGCAGTATTTT.

The chain recombines TRBV10-3 with TRBJ1-5; TRBD1 is a possible D gene (5 bases). CDR1 is ENHRY, CDR2 SYGVKD, per germline. The CDR3 runs 13 residues. V was cut by 3 bases and J by 2 bases, with 5 bases left in between. Here the CDR3 reads CAISDRGNQPQHF. CDR3 coding DNA: TGTGCCATCAGTGACAGGGGCAATCAGCCCCAGCATTTT.

The genes are TRBV7-9 and TRBJ2-1; TRBD1 matches at 12 bases. V dropped 5 bases and J dropped 10; count of bases not matched to a gene: 12. This CDR3 spans 16 amino acids. The germline V gene encodes CDR1 SEHNR and CDR2 FQNEAQ (reference sequence). CDR3 protein: CASSLARDRGRREQFF. The CDR3 bases are TGTGCCAGCAGCCTTGCCCGGGACAGGGGGCGCCGAGAGCAGTTCTTC.

The chain joins TRBV5-1 to TRBJ1-2; D may be TRBD1 (6 bases). Germline V lookup: CDR1 SGHRS, CDR2 YFSETQ. V was clipped by 3 bases and J by 7 bases, with 16 bases between them. This CDR3 has 14 amino acids. The CDR3 DNA follows: TGCGCCAGCAGCTATGAGGGGGGAAGCGGTGGCTACACCTTC. Translation: CASSYEGGSGGYTF.

The chain has TRBV4-1 and TRBJ2-1, with D unclear. The CDR3 sequence is 13 residues long. Trimming took off 4 bases at V and 5 bases at J, with 9 bases between the two ends. Germline assignment: CDR1 MGHRA and CDR2 YSYEKL. The CDR3 nucleotides read TGCGCCAGCAGCCTCGACTTCCACAATGAGCAGTTCTTC. It specifies CASSLDFHNEQFF.

The chain combines TRBV6-5 with TRBJ1-5; D is unclear. This CDR3 has 13 amino acids. V was pared by 0 bases and J by 6 bases, with 6 bases between. Per the germline V gene, CDR1 is MNHEY and CDR2 is SVGAGI. CDR3 region: CASSYSKSQPQHF. CDR3 DNA sequence: TGTGCCAGCAGTTACTCGAAATCTCAGCCCCAGCATTTT.

This sequence joins TRBV15 and TRBJ2-1; the match to TRBD2 covers 13 bases. Germline assignment: CDR1 LNHNV and CDR2 YYDKDF (reference sequence). The CDR3 spans 17 residues. The V gene end was trimmed by 4 bases and the J gene end by 5 bases; junction bases not matched to a gene: 8. CDR3 sequence reads: CATSTTTSGRINNEQFF. In DNA, the CDR3 is TGTGCCACCAGCACCACGACTAGCGGGAGGATAAACAATGAGCAGTTCTTC. The whole variable domain, remainder taken from reference TRBV15 and TRBJ2-1, is DAMVIQNPRYQVTQFGKPVTLSCSQTLNHNVMYWYQQKSSQAPKLLFHYYDKDFNNEADTPDNFQSRRPNTSFCFLDIRSPGLGDTAMYLCATSTTTSGRINNEQFFGPGTRLTVL.